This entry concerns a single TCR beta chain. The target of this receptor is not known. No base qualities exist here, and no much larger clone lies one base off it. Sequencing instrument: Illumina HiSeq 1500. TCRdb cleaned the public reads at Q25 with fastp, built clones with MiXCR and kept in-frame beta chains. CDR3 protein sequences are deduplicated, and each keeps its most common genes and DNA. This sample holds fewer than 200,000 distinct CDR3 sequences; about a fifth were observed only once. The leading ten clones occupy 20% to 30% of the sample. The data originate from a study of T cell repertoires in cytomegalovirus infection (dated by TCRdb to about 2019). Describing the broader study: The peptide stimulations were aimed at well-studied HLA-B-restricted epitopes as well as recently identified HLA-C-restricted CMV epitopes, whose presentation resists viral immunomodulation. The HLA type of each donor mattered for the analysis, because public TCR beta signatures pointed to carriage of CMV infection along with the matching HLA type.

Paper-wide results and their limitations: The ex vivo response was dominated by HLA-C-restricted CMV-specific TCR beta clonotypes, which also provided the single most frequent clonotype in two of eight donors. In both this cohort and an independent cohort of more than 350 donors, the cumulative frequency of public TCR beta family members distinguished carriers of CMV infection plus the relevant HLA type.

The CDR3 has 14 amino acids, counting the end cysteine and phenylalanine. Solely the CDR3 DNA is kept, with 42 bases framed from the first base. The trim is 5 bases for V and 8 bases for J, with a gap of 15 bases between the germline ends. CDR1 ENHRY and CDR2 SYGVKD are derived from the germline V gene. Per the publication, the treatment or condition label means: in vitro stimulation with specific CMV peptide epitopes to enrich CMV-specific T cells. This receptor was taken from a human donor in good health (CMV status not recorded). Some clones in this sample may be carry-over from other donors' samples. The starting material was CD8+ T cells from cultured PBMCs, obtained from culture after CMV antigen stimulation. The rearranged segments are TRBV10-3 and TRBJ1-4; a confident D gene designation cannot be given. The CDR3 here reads CAISPSSLEEKLFF. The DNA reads TGTGCCATCAGTCCTAGCTCTTTAGAAGAAAAACTGTTTTTT.